The clone carrying this T cell receptor beta chain was observed a few times. Antigen: not known. The data were obtained in a study of cytomegalovirus exposure and HLA in healthy donors. Looking at the study overall: A previous analysis identified 95 million to 130 million unique TCR beta sequences derived from roughly 180 million T cells. Study conclusions and caveats: Among TCR beta chains of equal frequency, HLA-associated ones were more clonally expanded in a later analysis. Reports state that TCR beta sequences accurately predicted most subjects' HLA-A and HLA-B alleles.

The length of the CDR3 is 15 residues. The germline gives CDR1 SQVTM, CDR2 ANQGSEA. The trim removed 1 base at V and 0 bases at J, leaving 1 base unmatched. The PCR had 60 Vbeta and 13 Jbeta primers. Assay: immunoSEQ multiplex PCR; the TCRdb copy retains only in-frame clones and omits some. Of approximately 190,000 clones listed, approximately 12% are singletons. The sample taken for sequencing was PBMCs. The source of this sequence is a man aged 45-65 years in good health and CMV-seropositive. This chain links TRBV29-1 with TRBJ2-3; 10 bases agree with TRBD2. The CDR3 DNA reads TGCAGCGTTGAAGGAGCGGGGGGGAGCACAGATACGCAGTATTTT. Amino acids: CSVEGAGGSTDTQYF.